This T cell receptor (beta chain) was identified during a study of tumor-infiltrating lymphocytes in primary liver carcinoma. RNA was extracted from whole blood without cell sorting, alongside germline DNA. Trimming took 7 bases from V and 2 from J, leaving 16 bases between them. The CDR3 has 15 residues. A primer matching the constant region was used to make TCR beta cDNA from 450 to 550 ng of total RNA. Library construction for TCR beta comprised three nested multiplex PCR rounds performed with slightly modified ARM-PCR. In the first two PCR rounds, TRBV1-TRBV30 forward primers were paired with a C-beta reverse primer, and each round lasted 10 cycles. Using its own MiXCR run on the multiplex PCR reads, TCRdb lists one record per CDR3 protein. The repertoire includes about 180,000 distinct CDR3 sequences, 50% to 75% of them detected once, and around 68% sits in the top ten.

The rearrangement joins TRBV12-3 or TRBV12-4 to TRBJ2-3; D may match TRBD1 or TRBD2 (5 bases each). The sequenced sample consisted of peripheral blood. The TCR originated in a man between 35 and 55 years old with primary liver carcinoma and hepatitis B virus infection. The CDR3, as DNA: TGTGCCAGCACCCCCAACGGGACCTACACAGATACGCAGTATTTT. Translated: CASTPNGTYTDTQYF.